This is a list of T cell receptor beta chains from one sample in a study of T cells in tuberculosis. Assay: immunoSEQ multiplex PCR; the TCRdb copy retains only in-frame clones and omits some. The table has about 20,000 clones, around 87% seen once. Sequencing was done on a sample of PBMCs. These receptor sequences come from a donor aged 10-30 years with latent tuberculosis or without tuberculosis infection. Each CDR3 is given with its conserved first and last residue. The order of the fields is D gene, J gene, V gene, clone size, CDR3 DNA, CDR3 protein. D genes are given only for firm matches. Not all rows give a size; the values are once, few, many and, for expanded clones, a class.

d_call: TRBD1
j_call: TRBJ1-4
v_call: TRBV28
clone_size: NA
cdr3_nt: TGTGCCAGCAGTTCCCCCGTAGGGAGGCCAGGGGGTGAAAAACTGTTTTTT
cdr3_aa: CASSSPVGRPGGEKLFF

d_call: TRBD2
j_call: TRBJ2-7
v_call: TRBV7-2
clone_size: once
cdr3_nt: TGTGCCAGCAGCCCGTTGGGACTAGCGGGGGTATCAAATTCCTACGAGCAGTACTTC
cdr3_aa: CASSPLGLAGVSNSYEQYF

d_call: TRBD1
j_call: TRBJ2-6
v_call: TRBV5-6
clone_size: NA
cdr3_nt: TGTGCCAGCAGCCAAACCGTAGGGGGCTATGGGGCCAACGTCCTGACTTTC
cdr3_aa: CASSQTVGGYGANVLTF

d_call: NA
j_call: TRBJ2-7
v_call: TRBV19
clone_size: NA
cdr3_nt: TGTGCCAGTAGTATATCTCTTTCAGGAGGTGGCGAGCAGTACTTC
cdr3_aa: CASSISLSGGGEQYF

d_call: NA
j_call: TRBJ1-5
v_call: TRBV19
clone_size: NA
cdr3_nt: TGTGCCAGTAGTATAATCAAGGGAGACCCCTTTAATCAGCCCCAGCATTTT
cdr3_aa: CASSIIKGDPFNQPQHF

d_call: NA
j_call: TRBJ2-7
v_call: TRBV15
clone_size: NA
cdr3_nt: TGTGCCACCAGCAAGGTGTCAGGTGGCACCTACGAGCAGTACTTC
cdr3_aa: CATSKVSGGTYEQYF

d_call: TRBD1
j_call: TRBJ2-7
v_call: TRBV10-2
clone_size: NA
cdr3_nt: TGCGCCAGCAGTGATCAAGACAGGGGGCCCGAGCAGTACTTC
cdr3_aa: CASSDQDRGPEQYF

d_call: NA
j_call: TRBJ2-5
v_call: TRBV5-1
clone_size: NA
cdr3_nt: TGCGCCAGCAAAACTTCGCTGGAGACAGAGACCCAGTACTTC
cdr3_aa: CASKTSLETETQYF

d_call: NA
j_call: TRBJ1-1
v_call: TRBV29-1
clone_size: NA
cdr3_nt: TGCAGCGTTGCACAGAAAGAGCACACTGAAGCTTTCTTT
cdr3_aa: CSVAQKEHTEAFF

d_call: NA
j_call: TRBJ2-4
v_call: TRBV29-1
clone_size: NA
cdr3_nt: TGCAGCGTTGAAGGGGCAGCCAAAAACATTCAGTACTTC
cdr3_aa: CSVEGAAKNIQYF

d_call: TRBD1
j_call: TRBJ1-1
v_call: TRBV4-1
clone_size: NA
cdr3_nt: TGCGCCAGCAGCCTGGGACCGGGACAGGGTTCTTCGGCTTTCTTT
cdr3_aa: CASSLGPGQGSSAFF

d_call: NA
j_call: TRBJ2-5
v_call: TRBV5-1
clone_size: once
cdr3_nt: TGCGCCAGCAGCTTGGGGGCTCCCCCCGCGGAGACCCAGTACTTC
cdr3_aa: CASSLGAPPAETQYF

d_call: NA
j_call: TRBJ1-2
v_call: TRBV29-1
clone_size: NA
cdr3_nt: TGCAGCGACACTAACTATGGCTACACCTTC
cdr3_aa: CSDTNYGYTF

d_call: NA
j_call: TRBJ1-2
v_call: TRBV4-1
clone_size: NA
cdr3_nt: TGCGCCAGCAGCCAAGATCGGAACAGCGGGAGTTATGGCTACACCTTC
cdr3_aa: CASSQDRNSGSYGYTF

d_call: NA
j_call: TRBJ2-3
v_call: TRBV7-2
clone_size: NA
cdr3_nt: TGTGCCAGCAGCCGGTCCGAAGGCGGCACGTACGGCACAGATACGCAGTATTTT
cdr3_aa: CASSRSEGGTYGTDTQYF

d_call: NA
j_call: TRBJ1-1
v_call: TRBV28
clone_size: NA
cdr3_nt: TGTGCCAGCAGTCCGGGACAAGAGACTGAAGCTTTCTTT
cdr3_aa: CASSPGQETEAFF

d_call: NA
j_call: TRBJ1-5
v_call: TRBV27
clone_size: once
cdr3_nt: TGTGCCAGCAGGTCACAGGGCGATGGGCCCCAGCATTTT
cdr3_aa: CASRSQGDGPQHF

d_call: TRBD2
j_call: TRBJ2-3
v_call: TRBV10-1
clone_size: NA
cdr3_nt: TGCGCCAGCAGTGAGACGACTAGCGGGGGGCAGGTCACAGATACGCAGTATTTT
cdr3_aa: CASSETTSGGQVTDTQYF

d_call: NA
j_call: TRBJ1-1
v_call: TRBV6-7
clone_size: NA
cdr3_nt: TGTGCCAGCAGTTACTCTCTGAAGCCTAACACTGAAGCTTTCTTT
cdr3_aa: CASSYSLKPNTEAFF

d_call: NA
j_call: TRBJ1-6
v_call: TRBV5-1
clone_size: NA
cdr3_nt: TGCGCCAGCAGCCCCATGAAAGGGAGCAATAGTAATTCACCCCTCCACTTT
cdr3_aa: CASSPMKGSNSNSPLHF

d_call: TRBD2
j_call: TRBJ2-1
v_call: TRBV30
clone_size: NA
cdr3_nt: TGTGCCTGGAGTGTTCTAGCGGCTAACAATGAGCAGTTCTTC
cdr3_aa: CAWSVLAANNEQFF

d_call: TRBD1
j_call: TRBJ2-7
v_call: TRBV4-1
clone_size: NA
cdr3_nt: TGCGCCAGCAGCCAGGGGCAAGGGACAGGAGCCTACGAGCAGTACTTC
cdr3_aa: CASSQGQGTGAYEQYF

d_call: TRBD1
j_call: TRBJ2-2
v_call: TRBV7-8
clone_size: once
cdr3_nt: TGTGCCAGCAGCTGGGACAGGACAGGGGGAATGCCCGGGGAGCTGTTTTTT
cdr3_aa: CASSWDRTGGMPGELFF

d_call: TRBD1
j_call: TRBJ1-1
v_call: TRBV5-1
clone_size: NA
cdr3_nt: TGCGCCAGCAGCTGGCTGGGACAGGGGGCCGATGAAGCTTTCTTT
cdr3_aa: CASSWLGQGADEAFF

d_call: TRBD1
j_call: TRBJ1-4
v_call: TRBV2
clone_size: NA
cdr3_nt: TGTGCCAGCAGTGGACCGGGACAGGGAGTGGGGGCTAATGAAAAACTGTTTTTT
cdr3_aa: CASSGPGQGVGANEKLFF

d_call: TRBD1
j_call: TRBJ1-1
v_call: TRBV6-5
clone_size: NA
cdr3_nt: TGTGCCAGCAGTTACGGGACAGGCCCTGAAGCTTTCTTT
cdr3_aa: CASSYGTGPEAFF

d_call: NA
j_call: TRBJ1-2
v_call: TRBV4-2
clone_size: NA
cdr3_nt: TGTGCCAGCAGCCATAGGCTAGGACAGCAAAACTATGGCTACACCTTC
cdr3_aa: CASSHRLGQQNYGYTF

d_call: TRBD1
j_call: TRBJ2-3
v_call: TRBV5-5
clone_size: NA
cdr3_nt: TGTGCCAGCAGCAAACCGGGACAGGGGGCGACAGATACGCAGTATTTT
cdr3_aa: CASSKPGQGATDTQYF